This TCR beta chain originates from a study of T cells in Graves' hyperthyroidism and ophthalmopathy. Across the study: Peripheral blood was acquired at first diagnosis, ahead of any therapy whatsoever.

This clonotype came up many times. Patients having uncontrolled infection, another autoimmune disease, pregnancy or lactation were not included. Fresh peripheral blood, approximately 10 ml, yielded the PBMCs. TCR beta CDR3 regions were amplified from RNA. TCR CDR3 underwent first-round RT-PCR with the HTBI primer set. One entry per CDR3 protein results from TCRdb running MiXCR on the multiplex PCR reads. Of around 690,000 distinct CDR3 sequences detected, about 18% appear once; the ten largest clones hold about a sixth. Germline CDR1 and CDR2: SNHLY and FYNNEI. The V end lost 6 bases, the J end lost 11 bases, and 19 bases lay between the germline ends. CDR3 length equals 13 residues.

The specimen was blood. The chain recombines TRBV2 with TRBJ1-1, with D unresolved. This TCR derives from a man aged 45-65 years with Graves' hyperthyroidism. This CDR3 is CASSPRVPQYAFF. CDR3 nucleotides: TGTGCCAGCAGCCCTCGGGTCCCCCAATACGCTTTCTTT. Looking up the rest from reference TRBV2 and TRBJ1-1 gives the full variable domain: EPEVTQTPSHQVTQMGQEVILRCVPISNHLYFYWYRQILGQKVEFLVSFYNNEISEKSEIFDDQFSVERPDGSNFTLKIRSTKLEDSAMYFCASSPRVPQYAFFGQGTRLTVV.